The TCR beta chain under discussion was sequenced for a study of blood T cell repertoires in COVID-19 (dated by TCRdb to the early 2020s). About the study as a whole: Samples from collaborators originated in the United States, Italy and Spain and spanned both the acute and convalescent phases of COVID-19. The repertoires were released in a freely available public database meant as a resource for research on the immune response to SARS-CoV-2. Nearly every sample came with metadata listing a de-identified subject ID, COVID-19 status, age in years and sex. Where HLA class I and class II types were available, the types were taken from metadata supplied by the sample provider, not from assay-based typing. The samples were drawn from two sources: the first 160 participants of the ongoing ImmuneRACE study, and over 1,000 subjects contributed by 6 global collaborators. The dataset comprised deeply sampled blood TCRbeta repertoires from subjects exposed to, actively infected with, or recovered from COVID-19. The material from the prospective study consisted of cDNA or gDNA derived from T cells, B-cell-depleted T cells, or PBMCs. The paper as a whole reports these results and caveats: Clinical and demographic metadata were provided uncurated, with the amount varying by source and participant.

With respect to this clone: Its antigen is currently not known. It has no much larger one-base neighbor in the sample; base qualities were not kept.

The immunoSEQ Assay, a bias-controlled multiplex PCR, was used to amplify TCRbeta CDR3 regions from genomic DNA. As for the authors' bioinformatics: Within the assay, amplification of reference gene primers was used to estimate how many nucleated cells each sample contained. To quantify the absolute abundance of each unique TCRbeta CDR3 rearrangement, sequence reads were collapsed and filtered. For each sample, productive Simpson clonality was calculated as the square root of Simpson's diversity index across productive rearrangements. This immuneACCESS table, as held by TCRdb, lists in-frame sequences with V and J called but not all clones. Of the missing ones, under half trace to an unresolved V gene in checked studies; the others have no known cause. That table supplies the V and J calls and clone size; D and trimming were determined from the DNA. The sample has about 150,000 clones on record, approximately 90% of them singletons. The ten most abundant clones make up about 16% of the sample.

CDR1 and CDR2 are read off the germline V gene (reference sequence) as SGHNT and YYREEE. Trimmed from V: 1 base; trimmed from J: 9 bases; junction bases lacking a gene match: 7. The CDR3 numbers 15 residues from cysteine through phenylalanine. Only the CDR3 portion is preserved as DNA: 45 bases, with reading frame beginning at the first base. Whole blood was collected in K2EDTA tubes by collaborating institutions according to the institutions' own protocols. For TCRbeta analysis, collaborators shipped samples as frozen whole blood, isolated PBMCs, or DNA extracted from either of those sample types. The receptor was isolated from a middle-aged woman with acute or convalescent COVID-19. Sequenced input: peripheral blood. The receptor chain draws on TRBV5-4 and TRBJ2-1; 10 nucleotides in the junction match TRBD2. The nucleotides are TGTGCCAGCAGCTTGAGTCTAGCGGGAGACCCTGAGCAGTTCTTC. Its translation is CASSLSLAGDPEQFF.